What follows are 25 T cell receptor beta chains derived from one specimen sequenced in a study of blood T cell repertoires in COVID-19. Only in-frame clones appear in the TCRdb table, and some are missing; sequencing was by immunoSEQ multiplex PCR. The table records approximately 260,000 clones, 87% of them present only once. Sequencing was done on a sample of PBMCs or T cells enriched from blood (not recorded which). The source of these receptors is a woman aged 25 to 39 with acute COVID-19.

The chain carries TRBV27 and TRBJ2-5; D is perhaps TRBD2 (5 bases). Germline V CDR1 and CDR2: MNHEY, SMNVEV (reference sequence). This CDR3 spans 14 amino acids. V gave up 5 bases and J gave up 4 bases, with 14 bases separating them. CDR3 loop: CASSRPGLGETQYF. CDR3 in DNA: TGTGCCAGCAGTAGGCCGGGGTTGGGAGAGACCCAGTACTTC.

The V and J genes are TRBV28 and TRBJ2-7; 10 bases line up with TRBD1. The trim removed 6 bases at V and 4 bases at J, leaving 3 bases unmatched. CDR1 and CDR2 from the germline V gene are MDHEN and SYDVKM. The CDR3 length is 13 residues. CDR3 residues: CASRRQGAYEQYF. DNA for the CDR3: TGTGCCAGCAGACGACAGGGGGCATACGAGCAGTACTTC.

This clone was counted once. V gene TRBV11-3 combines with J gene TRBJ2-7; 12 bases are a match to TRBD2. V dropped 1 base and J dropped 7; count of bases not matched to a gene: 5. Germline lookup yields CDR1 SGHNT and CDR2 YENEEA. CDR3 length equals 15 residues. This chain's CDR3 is CASSLGLAGVREQYF. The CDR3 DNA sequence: TGTGCCAGCAGCTTAGGACTAGCGGGAGTGAGGGAGCAGTACTTC. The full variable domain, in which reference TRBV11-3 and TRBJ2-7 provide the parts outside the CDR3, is EAGVVQSPRYKIIEKKQPVAFWCNPISGHNTLYWYLQNLGQGPELLIRYENEEAVDDSQLPKDRFSAERLKGVDSTLKIQPAELGDSAVYLCASSLGLAGVREQYFGPGTRLTVT.

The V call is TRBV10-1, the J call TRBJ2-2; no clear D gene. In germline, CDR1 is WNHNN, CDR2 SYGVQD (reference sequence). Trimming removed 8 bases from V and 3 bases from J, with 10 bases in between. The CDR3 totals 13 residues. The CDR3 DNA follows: TGCGCCAGCTCCGGTCGGGACACCGGGGAGCTGTTTTTT. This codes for CASSGRDTGELFF.

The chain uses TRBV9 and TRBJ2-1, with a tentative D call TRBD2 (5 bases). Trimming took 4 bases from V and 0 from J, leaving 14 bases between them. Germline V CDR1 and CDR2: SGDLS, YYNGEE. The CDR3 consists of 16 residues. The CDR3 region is CASSPAGGLSYNEQFF. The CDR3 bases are TGTGCCAGCAGCCCCGCGGGCGGTCTCTCCTACAATGAGCAGTTCTTC. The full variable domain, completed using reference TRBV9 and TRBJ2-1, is DSGVTQTPKHLITATGQRVTLRCSPRSGDLSVYWYQQSLDQGLQFLIQYYNGEERAKGNILERFSAQQFPDLHSELNLSSLELGDSALYFCASSPAGGLSYNEQFFGPGTRLTVL.

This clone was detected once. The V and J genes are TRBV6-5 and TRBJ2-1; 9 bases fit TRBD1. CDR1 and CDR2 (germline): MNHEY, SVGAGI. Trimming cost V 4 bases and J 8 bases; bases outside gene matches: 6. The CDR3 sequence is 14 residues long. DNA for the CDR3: TGTGCCAGCAGTTCGGCGGGACAGGGCGATGAGCAGTTCTTC. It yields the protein CASSSAGQGDEQFF.

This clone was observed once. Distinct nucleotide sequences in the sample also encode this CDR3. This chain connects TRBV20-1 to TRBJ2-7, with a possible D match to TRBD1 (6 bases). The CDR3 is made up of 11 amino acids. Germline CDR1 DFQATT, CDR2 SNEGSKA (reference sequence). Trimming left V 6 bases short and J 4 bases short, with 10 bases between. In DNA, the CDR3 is TGCAGTGCCTTACAGGGATACGAGCAGTACTTC. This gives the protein CSALQGYEQYF.

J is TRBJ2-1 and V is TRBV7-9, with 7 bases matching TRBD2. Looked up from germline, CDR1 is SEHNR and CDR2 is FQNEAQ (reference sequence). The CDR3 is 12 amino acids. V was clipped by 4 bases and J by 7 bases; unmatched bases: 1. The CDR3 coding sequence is TGTGCCAGCAGCTGGGGGGGAAATGAGCAGTTCTTC. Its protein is CASSWGGNEQFF.

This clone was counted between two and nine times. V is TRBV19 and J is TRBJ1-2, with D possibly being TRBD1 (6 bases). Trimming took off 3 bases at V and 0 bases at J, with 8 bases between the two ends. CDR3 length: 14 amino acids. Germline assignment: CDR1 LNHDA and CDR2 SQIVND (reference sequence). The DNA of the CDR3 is TGTGCCAGTAGTATCAACAGGGCTAACTATGGCTACACCTTC. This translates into CASSINRANYGYTF.

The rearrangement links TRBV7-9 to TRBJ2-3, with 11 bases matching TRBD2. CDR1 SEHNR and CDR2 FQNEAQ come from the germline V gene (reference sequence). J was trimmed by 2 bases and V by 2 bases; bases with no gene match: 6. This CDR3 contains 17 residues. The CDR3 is CASSLPKTSGITDTQYF. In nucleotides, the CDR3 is TGTGCCAGCAGCTTACCTAAGACTAGCGGGATCACAGATACGCAGTATTTT.

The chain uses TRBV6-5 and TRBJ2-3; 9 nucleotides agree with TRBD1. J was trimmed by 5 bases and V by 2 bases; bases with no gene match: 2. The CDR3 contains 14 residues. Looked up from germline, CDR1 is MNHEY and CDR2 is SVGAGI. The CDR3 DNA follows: TGTGCCAGCAGTTACGGGACAGGGATAGATACGCAGTATTTT. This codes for CASSYGTGIDTQYF.

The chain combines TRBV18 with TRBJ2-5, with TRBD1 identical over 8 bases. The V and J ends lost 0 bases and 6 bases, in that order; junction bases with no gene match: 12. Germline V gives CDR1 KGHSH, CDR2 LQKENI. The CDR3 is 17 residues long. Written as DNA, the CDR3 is TGTGCCAGCTCACCACCGGCGGGGTCAGGGGGCGGCAAGACCCAGTACTTC. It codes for CASSPPAGSGGGKTQYF.

This CDR3 reads CASSQAPGWRENTIYF. CDR3 in DNA: TGTGCCAGCAGCCAAGCGCCAGGGTGGAGGGAAAACACCATATATTTT. This chain joins TRBV14 and TRBJ1-3, with D possibly matching TRBD1 (5 bases). Germline CDR1 and CDR2: SGHDN and FVKESK. The germline V and J ends were trimmed by 1 base and 6 bases, with 16 bases remaining between them. The CDR3 has 16 residues.

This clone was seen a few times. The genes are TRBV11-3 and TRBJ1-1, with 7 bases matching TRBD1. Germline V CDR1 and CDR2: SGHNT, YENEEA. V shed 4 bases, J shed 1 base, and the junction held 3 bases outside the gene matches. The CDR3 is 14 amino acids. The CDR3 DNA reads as TGTGCCAGCAGCTCGGGACAGCAGAACACTGAAGCTTTCTTT. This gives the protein CASSSGQQNTEAFF.

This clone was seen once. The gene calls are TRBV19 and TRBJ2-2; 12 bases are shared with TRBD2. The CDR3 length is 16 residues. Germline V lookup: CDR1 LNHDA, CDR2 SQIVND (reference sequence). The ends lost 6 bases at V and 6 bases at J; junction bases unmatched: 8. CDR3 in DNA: TGTGCCAGTAGCGCTAGCGGGGGGGCTGGTCCCGGGGAGCTGTTTTTT. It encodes CASSASGGAGPGELFF.

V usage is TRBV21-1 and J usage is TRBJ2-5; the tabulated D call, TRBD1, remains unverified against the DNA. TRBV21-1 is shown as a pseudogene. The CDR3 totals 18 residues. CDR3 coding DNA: TGTGCCAGCAGCAAAGATTGGGGACATCTCCCGGGTAAAGAGACCCAGTACTTC. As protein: CASSKDWGHLPGKETQYF.

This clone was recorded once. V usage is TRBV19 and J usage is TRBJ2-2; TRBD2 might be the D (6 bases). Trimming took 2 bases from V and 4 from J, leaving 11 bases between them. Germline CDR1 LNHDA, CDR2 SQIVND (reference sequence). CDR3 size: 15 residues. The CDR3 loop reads CASSIPEGITGELFF. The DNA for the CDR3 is TGTGCCAGTAGTATACCGGAGGGAATCACCGGGGAGCTGTTTTTT.

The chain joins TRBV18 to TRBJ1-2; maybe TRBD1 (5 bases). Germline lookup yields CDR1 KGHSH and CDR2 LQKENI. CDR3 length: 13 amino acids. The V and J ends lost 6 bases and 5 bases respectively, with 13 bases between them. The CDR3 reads CASSLRVEYGYTF. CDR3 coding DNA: TGTGCCAGCTCGCTCAGGGTAGAGTATGGCTACACCTTC.

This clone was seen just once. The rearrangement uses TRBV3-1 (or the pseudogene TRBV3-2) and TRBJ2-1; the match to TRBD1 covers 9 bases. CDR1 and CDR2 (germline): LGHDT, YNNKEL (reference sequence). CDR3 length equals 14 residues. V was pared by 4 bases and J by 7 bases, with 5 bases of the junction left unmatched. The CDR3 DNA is TGTGCCAGCAGCCCGGGACAGGGCGAAAATGAGCAGTTCTTC. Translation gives CASSPGQGENEQFF.

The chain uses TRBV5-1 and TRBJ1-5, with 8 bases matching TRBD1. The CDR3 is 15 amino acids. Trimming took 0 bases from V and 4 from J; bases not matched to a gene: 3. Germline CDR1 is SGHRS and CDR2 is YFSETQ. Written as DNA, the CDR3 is TGCGCCAGCAGCTTGGGACAGGGGCTAAATCAGCCCCAGCATTTT. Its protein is CASSLGQGLNQPQHF. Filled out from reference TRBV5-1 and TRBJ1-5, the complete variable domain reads KAGVTQTPRYLIKTRGQQVTLSCSPISGHRSVSWYQQTPGQGLQFLFEYFSETQRNKGNFPGRFSGRQFSNSRSEMNVSTLELGDSALYLCASSLGQGLNQPQHFGDGTRLSIL.

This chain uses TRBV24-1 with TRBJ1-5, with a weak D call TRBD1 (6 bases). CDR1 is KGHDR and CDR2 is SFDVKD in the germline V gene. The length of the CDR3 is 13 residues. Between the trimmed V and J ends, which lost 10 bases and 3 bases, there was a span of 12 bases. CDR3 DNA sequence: TGTGCCACACAGGACAGCCACAATCAGCCCCAGCATTTT. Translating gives CATQDSHNQPQHF.

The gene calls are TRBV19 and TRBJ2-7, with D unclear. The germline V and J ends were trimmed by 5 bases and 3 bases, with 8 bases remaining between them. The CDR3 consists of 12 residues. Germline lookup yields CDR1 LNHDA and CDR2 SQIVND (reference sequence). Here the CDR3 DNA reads TGTGCCAGTAGTGAGGCAAACTACGAGCAGTACTTC. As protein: CASSEANYEQYF.

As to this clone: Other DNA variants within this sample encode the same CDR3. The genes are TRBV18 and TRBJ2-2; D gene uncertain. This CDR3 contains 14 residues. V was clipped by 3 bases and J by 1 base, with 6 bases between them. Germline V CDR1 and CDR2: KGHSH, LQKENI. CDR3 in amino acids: CASSPGLNTGELFF. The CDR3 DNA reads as TGTGCCAGCTCACCTGGCCTGAACACCGGGGAGCTGTTTTTT.

The CDR3 nucleotides are TGCGCCAGCAGCTTAGCACAGGGGAATGGCTACACCTTC. It is translated as CASSLAQGNGYTF. J is TRBJ1-2 and V is TRBV5-1; TRBD1 aligns across 7 bases. V gave up 2 bases and J gave up 6 bases; unmatched junction bases: 4. There are 13 residues in the CDR3. Germline lookup yields CDR1 SGHRS and CDR2 YFSETQ.

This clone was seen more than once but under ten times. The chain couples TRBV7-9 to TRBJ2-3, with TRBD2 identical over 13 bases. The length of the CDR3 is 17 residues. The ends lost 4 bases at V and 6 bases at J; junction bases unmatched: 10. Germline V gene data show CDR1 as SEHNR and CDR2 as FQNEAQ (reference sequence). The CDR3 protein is CASSSLTSGGASDTQYF. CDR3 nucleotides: TGTGCCAGCAGCTCCCTCACTAGCGGGGGGGCTTCCGATACGCAGTATTTT.